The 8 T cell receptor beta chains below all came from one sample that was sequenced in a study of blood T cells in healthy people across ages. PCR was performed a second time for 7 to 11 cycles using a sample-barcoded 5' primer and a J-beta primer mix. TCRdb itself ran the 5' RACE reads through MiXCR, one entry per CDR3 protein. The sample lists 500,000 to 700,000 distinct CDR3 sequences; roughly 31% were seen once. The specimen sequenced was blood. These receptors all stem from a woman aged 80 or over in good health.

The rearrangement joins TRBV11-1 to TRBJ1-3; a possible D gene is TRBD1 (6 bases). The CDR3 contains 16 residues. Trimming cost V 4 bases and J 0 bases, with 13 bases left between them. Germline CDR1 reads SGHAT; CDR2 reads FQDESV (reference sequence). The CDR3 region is CASSSRTAFSGNTIYF. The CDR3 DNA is TGTGCCAGCAGCTCGAGGACAGCCTTCTCTGGAAACACCATATATTTT.

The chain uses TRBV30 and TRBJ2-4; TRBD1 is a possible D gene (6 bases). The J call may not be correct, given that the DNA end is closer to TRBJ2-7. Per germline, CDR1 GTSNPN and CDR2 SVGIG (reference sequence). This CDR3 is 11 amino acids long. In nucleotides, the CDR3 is TGTGCCTGGACAGGGGACGGCGAGCAGTACTTC. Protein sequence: CAWTGDGEQYF.

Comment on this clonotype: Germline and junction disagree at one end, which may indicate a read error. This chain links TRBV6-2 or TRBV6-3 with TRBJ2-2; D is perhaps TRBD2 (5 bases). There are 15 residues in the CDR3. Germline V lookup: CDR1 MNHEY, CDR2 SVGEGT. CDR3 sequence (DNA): TGTGCCAGCAGTTACTCGGTTATCTTGGCCGGGGAGCTGTGTTTT. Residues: CASSYSVILAGELCF.

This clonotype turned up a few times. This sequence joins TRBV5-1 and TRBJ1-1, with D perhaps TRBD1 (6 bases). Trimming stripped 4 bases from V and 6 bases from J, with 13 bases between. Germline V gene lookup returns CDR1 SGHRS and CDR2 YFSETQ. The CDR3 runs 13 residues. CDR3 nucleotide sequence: TGCGCCAGCAGCAGGGAGAGGGGGGCTGAAGCTTTCTTT. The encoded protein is CASSRERGAEAFF.

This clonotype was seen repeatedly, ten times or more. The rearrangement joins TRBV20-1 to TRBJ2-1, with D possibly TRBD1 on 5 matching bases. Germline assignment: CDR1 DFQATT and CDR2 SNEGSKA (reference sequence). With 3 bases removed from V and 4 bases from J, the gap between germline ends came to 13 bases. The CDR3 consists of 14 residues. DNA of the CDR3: TGCAGTGCTAGTAACCCGAAGGGGTACAATGAGCAGTTCTTC. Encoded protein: CSASNPKGYNEQFF.

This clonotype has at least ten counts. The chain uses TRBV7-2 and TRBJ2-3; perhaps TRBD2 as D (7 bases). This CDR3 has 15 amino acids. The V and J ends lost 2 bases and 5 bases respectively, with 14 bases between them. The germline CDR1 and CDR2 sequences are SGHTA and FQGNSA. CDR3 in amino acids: CASSLIGGRGDTQYF. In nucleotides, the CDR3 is TGTGCCAGCAGCTTAATCGGGGGGCGCGGAGATACGCAGTATTTT.

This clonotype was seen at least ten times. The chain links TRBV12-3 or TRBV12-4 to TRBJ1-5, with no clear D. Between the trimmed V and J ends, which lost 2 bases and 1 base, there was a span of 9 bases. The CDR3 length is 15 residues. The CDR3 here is CASSLTDGSNQPQHF. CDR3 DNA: TGTGCCAGCAGTTTAACGGATGGCAGCAATCAGCCCCAGCATTTT.

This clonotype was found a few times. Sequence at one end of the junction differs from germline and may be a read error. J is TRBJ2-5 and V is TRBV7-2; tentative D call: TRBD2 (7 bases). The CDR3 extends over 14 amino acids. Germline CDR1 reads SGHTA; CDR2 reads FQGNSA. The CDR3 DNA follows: TGTGCCGGCAGCTTAGGGGGGGGCCAAGAGACCCAGTACTTC. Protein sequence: CAGSLGGGQETQYF.